A selection of T cell receptor beta chains follows, all from one sample in a study of cytomegalovirus exposure and HLA in healthy donors. Using immunoSEQ multiplex PCR, the repertoire was profiled, and TCRdb retains in-frame clones only, with some absent. This table lists around 70,000 clones. Specimen: PBMCs. Receptor source: a middle-aged woman in good health and CMV-seropositive. Both conserved end residues are part of each CDR3. A D gene is named only where the DNA matches it firmly.

v_gene: TRBV7-9
d_gene: -
j_gene: TRBJ2-7
CDR3aa: CASSTDTTGTYEQYF

v_gene: TRBV19
d_gene: -
j_gene: TRBJ1-1
CDR3aa: CASTPWGGSNTEAFF

v_gene: TRBV5-1
d_gene: TRBD1
j_gene: TRBJ2-7
CDR3aa: CASSWTGVSYEQYF

v_gene: TRBV2
d_gene: -
j_gene: TRBJ2-3
CDR3aa: CATMTTETSTDTQYF

v_gene: TRBV5-1
d_gene: TRBD1
j_gene: TRBJ1-5
CDR3aa: CASSFALDRVDQPQHF

v_gene: TRBV10-3
d_gene: -
j_gene: TRBJ2-1
CDR3aa: CAIGDTATYNEQFF

v_gene: TRBV6-1
d_gene: TRBD1
j_gene: TRBJ1-2
CDR3aa: CASSGPGQHYGYTF

v_gene: TRBV6-5
d_gene: TRBD2
j_gene: TRBJ2-7
CDR3aa: CASSYGRLAGAYEQYF

v_gene: TRBV4-3
d_gene: TRBD2
j_gene: TRBJ2-2
CDR3aa: CASSLEPGLAGSNTGELFF

v_gene: TRBV10-1
d_gene: TRBD2
j_gene: TRBJ2-3
CDR3aa: CASSFAGDTDTQYF

v_gene: TRBV7-2
d_gene: -
j_gene: TRBJ2-3
CDR3aa: CASRPGDTQYF

v_gene: TRBV27
d_gene: TRBD1
j_gene: TRBJ2-1
CDR3aa: CASSLSGGTGVYNEQFF

v_gene: TRBV6-4
d_gene: -
j_gene: TRBJ2-2
CDR3aa: CASSDTGISGELFF

v_gene: TRBV10-2
d_gene: TRBD1
j_gene: TRBJ1-2
CDR3aa: CASSRLRAGGGYTF

v_gene: TRBV7-8
d_gene: TRBD2
j_gene: TRBJ2-2
CDR3aa: CASSLLAGGGGELFF

v_gene: TRBV2
d_gene: TRBD1
j_gene: TRBJ1-5
CDR3aa: CASSAGTGVQPQHF

v_gene: TRBV7-9
d_gene: TRBD1
j_gene: TRBJ1-2
CDR3aa: CASSGARTGYGYTF

v_gene: TRBV7-3
d_gene: -
j_gene: TRBJ1-3
CDR3aa: CASSPDRTGNTIYF

v_gene: TRBV6-6
d_gene: TRBD2
j_gene: TRBJ2-1
CDR3aa: CASMGSGKNEQFF

v_gene: TRBV13
d_gene: -
j_gene: TRBJ1-1
CDR3aa: CASSLYAPGNTEAFF

v_gene: TRBV7-8
d_gene: TRBD2
j_gene: TRBJ2-5
CDR3aa: CASSLFSGGAKGETQYF

v_gene: TRBV19
d_gene: TRBD2
j_gene: TRBJ2-1
CDR3aa: CASSMTSGDNEQFF

v_gene: TRBV19
d_gene: -
j_gene: TRBJ1-6
CDR3aa: CASSGGHSYNSPLHF

v_gene: TRBV4-3
d_gene: -
j_gene: TRBJ1-2
CDR3aa: CASSQRGNYGYTF

v_gene: TRBV5-1
d_gene: TRBD1
j_gene: TRBJ2-7
CDR3aa: CAPVSVWTGSWYEQYF

v_gene: TRBV6-5
d_gene: -
j_gene: TRBJ2-7
CDR3aa: CASSSDWEQYF

v_gene: TRBV10-1
d_gene: -
j_gene: TRBJ2-7
CDR3aa: CASSESIGQGENSYEQYF

v_gene: TRBV9
d_gene: -
j_gene: TRBJ2-5
CDR3aa: CASSVGGRGETQYF